This T cell receptor beta chain was sequenced during a study of beta chain features in type 1 diabetes. Background on the study: There were approximately 100,000,000 sorted cells examined across all samples. Study observations and caveats: Cells that show high TCR expression could be over-represented by cDNA sequencing. A potential PCR bias toward shorter templates would be equal in patient and control samples.

About this clone itself: The target antigen is unknown.

Reverse transcription of all isolated RNA meant that expressed TCRB transcripts were sequenced. Data came from immunoSEQ multiplex PCR; TCRdb stores just in-frame clones and leaves some out. In the table there are 250,000 to 300,000 clones, roughly 8% of which are singletons. This clonotype was obtained from a woman under 30 in good health. Sequencing was performed on central memory CD4+ T cells from blood.

As DNA, the CDR3 is TGTGCCAGCAGCCAAGAGACGCGGGGGGGCATGAACACTGAAGCTTTCTTT. This gives the protein CASSQETRGGMNTEAFF. This chain links TRBV4-2 with TRBJ1-1; weak D call: TRBD1 (6 bases). The germline CDR1 and CDR2 sequences are LGHNA and YNFKEQ. CDR3 length: 17 residues. V was pared by 0 bases and J by 0 bases, with 14 bases between.